This T cell receptor (beta chain) was profiled in a study of T cells in Graves' hyperthyroidism and ophthalmopathy. In its sample, this clonotype was seen a few times. TCR beta CDR3 regions were amplified from RNA. In the first-round RT-PCR of the TCR CDR3, the HTBI primer set was used. TCRdb fed the multiplex PCR reads into MiXCR, producing one record per CDR3 protein. The repertoire holds under 450,000 distinct CDR3 sequences, with roughly 12% as singletons. Germline CDR1 reads SGHRS; CDR2 reads YFSETQ. The CDR3 is 14 residues long. The V end was cut by 4 bases, the J end by 4 bases, with 11 bases between.

The sequence came from a man between 25 and 39 years old with Graves' hyperthyroidism that later progressed to Graves' ophthalmopathy. Sequencing was performed on blood. The chain has TRBV5-1 and TRBJ1-4; D is possibly TRBD1 (6 bases). The CDR3: CASSAGQLNEKLFF. The CDR3 DNA is TGCGCCAGCAGCGCGGGACAACTTAATGAAAAACTGTTTTTT.